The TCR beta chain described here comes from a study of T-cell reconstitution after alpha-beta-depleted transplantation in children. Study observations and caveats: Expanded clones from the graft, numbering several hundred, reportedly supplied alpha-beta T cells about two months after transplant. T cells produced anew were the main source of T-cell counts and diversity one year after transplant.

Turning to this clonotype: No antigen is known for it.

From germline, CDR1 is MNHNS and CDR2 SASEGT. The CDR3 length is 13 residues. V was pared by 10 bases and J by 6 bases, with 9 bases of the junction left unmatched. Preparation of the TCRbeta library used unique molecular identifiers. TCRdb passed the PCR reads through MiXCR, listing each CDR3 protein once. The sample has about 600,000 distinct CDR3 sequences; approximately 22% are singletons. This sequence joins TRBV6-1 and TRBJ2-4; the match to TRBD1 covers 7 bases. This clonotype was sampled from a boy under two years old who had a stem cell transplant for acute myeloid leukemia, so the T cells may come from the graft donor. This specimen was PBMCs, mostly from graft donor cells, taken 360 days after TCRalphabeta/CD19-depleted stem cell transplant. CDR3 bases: TGTGCCACCACGAGAGGGGGCTCAAACATTCAGTACTTC. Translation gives CATTRGGSNIQYF.